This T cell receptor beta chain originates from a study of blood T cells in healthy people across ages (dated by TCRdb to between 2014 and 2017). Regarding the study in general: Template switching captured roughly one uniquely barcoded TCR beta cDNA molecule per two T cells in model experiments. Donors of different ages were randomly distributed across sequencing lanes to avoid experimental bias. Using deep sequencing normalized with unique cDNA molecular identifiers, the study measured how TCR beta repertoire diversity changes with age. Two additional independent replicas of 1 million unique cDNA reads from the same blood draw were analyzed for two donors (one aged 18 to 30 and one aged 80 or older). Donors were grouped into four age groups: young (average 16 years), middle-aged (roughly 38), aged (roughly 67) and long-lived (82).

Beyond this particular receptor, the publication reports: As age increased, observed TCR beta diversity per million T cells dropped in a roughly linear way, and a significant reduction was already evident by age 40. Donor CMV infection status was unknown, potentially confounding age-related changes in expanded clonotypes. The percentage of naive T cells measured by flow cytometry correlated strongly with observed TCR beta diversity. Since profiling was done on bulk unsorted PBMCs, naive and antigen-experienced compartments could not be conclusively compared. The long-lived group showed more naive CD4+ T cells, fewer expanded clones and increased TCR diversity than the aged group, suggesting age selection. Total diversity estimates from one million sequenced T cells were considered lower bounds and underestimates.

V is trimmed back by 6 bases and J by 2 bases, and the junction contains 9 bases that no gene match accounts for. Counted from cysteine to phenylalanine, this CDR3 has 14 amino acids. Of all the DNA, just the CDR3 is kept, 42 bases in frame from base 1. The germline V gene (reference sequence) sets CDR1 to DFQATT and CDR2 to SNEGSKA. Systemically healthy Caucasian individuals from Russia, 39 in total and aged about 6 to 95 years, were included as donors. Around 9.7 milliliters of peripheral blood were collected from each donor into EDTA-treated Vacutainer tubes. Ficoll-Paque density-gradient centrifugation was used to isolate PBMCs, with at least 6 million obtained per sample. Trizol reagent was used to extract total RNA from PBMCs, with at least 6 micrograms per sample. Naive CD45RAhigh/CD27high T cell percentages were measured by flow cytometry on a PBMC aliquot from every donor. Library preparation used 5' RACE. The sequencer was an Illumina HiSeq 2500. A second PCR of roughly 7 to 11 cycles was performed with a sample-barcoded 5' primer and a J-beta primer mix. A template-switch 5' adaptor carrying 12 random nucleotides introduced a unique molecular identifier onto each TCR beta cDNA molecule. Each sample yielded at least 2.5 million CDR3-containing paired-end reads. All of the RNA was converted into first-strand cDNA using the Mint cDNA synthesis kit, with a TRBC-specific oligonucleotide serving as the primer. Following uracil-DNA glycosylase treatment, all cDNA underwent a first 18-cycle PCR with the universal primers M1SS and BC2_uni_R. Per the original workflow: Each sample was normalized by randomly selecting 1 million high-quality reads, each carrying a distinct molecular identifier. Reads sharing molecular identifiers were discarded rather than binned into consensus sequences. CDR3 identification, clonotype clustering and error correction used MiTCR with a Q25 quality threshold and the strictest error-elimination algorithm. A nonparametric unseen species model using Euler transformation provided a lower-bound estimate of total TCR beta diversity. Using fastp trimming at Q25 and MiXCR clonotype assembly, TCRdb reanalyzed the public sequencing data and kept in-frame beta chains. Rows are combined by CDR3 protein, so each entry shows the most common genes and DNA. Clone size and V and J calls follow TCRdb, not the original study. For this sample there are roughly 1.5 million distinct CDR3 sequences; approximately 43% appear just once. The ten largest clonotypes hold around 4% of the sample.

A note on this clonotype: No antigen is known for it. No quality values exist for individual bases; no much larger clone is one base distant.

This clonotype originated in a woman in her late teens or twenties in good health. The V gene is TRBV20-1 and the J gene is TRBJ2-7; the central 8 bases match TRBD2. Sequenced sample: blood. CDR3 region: CSAYVAGLAYEQYF. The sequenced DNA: TGCAGTGCCTATGTAGCGGGACTAGCCTACGAGCAGTACTTC.